This T cell receptor (beta chain) was retrieved from a study of blood T cell repertoires in COVID-19. V lost 6 bases and J 7 bases, leaving 15 bases between the germline ends. The CDR3 has 14 amino acids. Germline assignment: CDR1 ENHRY and CDR2 SYGVKD. Produced via immunoSEQ multiplex PCR; TCRdb's table is partial and in-frame only. Among more than 65,000 clones listed, 83% were seen once. This chain connects TRBV10-3 to TRBJ1-4, with D perhaps matching TRBD1 (6 bases). Sequenced material: peripheral blood. This TCR was recovered from a man aged 25 to 40 with COVID-19, enrolled during active disease. The CDR3: CAISAGDSGEKLFF. The CDR3 nucleotides are TGTGCCATCAGCGCAGGGGATTCCGGTGAAAAACTGTTTTTT.